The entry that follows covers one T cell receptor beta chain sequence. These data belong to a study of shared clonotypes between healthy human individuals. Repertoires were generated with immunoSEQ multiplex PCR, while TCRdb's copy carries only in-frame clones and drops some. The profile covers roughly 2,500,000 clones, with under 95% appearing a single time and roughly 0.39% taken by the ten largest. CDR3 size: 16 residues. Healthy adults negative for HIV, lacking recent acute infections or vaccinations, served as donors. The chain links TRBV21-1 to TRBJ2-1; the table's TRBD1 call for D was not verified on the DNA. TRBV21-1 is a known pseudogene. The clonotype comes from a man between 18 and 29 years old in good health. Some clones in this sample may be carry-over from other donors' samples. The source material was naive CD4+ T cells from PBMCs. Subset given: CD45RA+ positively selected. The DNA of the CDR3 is TGTGCCAGCAGCGGCCGGGACAGGGCACTCTACAATGAGCAGTTCTTC. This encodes CASSGRDRALYNEQFF.